This T cell receptor beta chain derives from a study of blood T cell repertoires in COVID-19. The overall study: Acute and convalescent COVID-19 samples came from the United States, Italy and Spain.

As handled by the study authors: Amplification of reference gene primers was used by the study to estimate nucleated cell counts. Sequencing was performed with immunoSEQ multiplex PCR; in TCRdb, only in-frame clones are kept and a portion is missing. D and trimming come from the DNA, and the V and J calls and clone size come from that table. This table has around 480,000 clones, more than 70% appearing once. The Seattle site enrolled patients during active infection and followed them longitudinally. CDR3 length: 13 residues. Trimming took off 2 bases at V and 6 bases at J, with 14 bases between the two ends. CDR1 and CDR2 (germline): GTSNPN, SVGIG (reference sequence).

The sequenced sample consisted of peripheral blood. The rearrangement links TRBV30 to TRBJ2-7; weak D call: TRBD2 (6 bases). This clonotype was obtained from a woman between 45 and 60 years old with COVID-19, enrolled during active disease. The CDR3 nucleotides are TGTGCCTGGAGTCTCACTGGGGGGTCCGAGCAGTACTTC. Protein: CAWSLTGGSEQYF.